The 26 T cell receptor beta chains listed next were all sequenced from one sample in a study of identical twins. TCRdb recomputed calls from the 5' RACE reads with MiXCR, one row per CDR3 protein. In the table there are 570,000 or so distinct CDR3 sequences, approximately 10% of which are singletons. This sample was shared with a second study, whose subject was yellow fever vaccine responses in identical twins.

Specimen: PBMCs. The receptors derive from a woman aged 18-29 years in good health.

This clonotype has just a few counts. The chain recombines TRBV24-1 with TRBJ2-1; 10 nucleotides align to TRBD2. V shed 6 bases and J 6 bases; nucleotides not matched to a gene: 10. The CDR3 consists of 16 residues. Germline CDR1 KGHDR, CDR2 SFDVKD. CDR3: CATSKGLAIPINEQFF. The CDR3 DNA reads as TGTGCCACCAGTAAGGGACTAGCGATCCCCATCAATGAGCAGTTCTTC.

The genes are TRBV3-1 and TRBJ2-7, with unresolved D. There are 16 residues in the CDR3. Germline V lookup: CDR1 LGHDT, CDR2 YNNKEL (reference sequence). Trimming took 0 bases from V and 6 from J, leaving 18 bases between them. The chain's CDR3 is CASSQDRRTPVSEQYF. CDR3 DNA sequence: TGTGCCAGCAGCCAAGATCGTCGGACCCCAGTAAGCGAGCAGTACTTC.

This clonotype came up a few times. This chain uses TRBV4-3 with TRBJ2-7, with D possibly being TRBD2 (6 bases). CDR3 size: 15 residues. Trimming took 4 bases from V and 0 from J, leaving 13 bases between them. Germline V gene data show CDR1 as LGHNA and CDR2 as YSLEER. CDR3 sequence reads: CASSRGDVSSYEQYF. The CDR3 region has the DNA TGCGCCAGCAGCCGGGGGGACGTCTCCTCCTACGAGCAGTACTTC.

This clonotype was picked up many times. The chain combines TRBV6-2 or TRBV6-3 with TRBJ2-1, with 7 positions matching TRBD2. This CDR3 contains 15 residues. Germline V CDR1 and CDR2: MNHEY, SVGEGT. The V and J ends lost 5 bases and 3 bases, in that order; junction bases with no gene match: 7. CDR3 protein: CASSDGLGVYNEQFF. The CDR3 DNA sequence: TGTGCCAGCAGTGACGGACTAGGGGTCTACAATGAGCAGTTCTTC.

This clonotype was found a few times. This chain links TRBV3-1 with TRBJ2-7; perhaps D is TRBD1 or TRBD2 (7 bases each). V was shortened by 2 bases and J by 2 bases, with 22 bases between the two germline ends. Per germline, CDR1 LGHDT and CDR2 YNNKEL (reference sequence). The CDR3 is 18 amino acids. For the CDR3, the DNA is TGTGCCAGCAGCCAAAGTCTGGGGGGGAGGGGGCGACCCTACGAGCAGTACTTC. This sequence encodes CASSQSLGGRGRPYEQYF.

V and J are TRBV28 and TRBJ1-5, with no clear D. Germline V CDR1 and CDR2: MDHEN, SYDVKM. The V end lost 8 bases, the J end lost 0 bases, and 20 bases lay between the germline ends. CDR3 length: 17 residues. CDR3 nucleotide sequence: TGTGCCAGCGATAAAATCATTTGGCAGGATAGCAATCAGCCCCAGCATTTT. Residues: CASDKIIWQDSNQPQHF.

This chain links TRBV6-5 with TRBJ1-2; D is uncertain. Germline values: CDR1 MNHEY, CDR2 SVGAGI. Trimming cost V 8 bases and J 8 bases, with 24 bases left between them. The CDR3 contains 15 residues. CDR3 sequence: CASQSTRRSVSGYTF. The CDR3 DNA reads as TGTGCCAGCCAAAGTACCAGGCGGAGTGTCTCGGGCTACACCTTC.

The CDR3 protein is CASSLRGRQETQYF. The CDR3 nucleotides are TGCGCCAGCAGCTTAAGGGGTAGACAAGAGACCCAGTACTTC. The genes are TRBV5-1 and TRBJ2-5, with D perhaps matching TRBD1 (5 bases). This CDR3 comprises 14 residues. From germline, CDR1 is SGHRS and CDR2 YFSETQ. Trimming took off 2 bases at V and 2 bases at J, with 10 bases between the two ends.

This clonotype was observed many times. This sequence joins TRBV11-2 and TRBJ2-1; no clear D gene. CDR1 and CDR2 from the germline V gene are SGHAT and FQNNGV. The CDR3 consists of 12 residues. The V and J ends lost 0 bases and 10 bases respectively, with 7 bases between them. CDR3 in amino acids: CASSLDSNEQFF. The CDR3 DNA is TGTGCCAGCAGCTTAGACAGCAACGAGCAGTTCTTC.

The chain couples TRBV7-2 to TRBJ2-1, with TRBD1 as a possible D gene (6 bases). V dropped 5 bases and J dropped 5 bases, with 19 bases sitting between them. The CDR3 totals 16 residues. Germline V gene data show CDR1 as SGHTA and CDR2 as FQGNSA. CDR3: CASSLQGSLMHNEQFF. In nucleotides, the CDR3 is TGTGCCAGCAGCCTACAGGGTTCCCTAATGCACAATGAGCAGTTCTTC.

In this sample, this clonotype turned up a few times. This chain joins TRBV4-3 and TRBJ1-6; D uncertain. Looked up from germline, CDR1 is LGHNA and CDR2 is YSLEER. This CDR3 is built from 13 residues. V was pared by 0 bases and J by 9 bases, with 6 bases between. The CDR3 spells CASSQDPGSPLHF. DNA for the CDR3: TGCGCCAGCAGCCAAGATCCGGGTTCACCCCTCCACTTT.

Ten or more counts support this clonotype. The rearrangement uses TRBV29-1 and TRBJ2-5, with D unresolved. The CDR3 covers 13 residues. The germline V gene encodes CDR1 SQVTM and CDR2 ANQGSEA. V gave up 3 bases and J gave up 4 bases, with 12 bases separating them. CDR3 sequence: CSVDGPPLETQYF. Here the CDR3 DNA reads TGCAGCGTTGACGGGCCCCCCCTAGAGACCCAGTACTTC.

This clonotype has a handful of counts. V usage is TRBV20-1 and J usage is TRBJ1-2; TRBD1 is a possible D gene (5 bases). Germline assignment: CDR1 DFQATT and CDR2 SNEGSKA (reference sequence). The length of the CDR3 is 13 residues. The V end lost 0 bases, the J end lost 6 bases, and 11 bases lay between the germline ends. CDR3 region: CSARDTGVDGYTF. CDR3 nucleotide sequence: TGCAGTGCTAGAGATACGGGGGTTGATGGCTACACCTTC.

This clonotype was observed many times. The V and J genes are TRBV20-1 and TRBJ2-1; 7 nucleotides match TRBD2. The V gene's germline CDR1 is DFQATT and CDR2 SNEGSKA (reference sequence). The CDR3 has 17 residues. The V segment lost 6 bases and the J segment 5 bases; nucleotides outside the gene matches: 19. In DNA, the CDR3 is TGCAGTGCCAACACCCACTCCTGGCGGGGGATAGACAATGAGCAGTTCTTC. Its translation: CSANTHSWRGIDNEQFF.

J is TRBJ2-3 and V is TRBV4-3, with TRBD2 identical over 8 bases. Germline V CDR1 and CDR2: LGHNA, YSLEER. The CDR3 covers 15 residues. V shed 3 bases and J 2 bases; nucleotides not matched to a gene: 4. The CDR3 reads CASSQGLVVTDTQYF. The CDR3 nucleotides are TGCGCCAGCAGCCAGGGACTAGTTGTCACAGATACGCAGTATTTT.

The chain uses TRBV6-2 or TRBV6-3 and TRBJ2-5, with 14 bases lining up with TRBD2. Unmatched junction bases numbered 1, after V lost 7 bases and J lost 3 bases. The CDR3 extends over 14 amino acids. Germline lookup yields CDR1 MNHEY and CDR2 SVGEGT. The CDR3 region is CASKTSGREETQYF. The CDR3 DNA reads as TGTGCCAGCAAGACTAGCGGGAGGGAAGAGACCCAGTACTTC.

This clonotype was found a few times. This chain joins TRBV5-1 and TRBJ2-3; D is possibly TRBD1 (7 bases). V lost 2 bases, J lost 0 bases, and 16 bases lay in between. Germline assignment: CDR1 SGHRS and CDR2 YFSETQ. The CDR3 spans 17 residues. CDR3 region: CASSFGGTVFSTDTQYF. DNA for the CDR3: TGCGCCAGCAGCTTTGGCGGGACAGTCTTCAGCACAGATACGCAGTATTTT.

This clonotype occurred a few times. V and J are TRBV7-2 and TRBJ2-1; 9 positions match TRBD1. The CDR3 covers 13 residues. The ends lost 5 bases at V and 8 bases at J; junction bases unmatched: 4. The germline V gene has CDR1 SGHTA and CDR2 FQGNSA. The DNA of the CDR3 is TGTGCCAGCAGCGGTACAGGGGGCTATGAGCAGTTCTTC. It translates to CASSGTGGYEQFF.

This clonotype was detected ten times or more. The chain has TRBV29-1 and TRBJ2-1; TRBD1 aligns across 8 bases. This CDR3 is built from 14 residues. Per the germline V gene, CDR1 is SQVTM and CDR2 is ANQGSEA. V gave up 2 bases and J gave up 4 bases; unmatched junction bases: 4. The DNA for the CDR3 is TGCAGCGTTGAAAGGCAGGGGGCTTACAATGAGCAGTTCTTC. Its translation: CSVERQGAYNEQFF.

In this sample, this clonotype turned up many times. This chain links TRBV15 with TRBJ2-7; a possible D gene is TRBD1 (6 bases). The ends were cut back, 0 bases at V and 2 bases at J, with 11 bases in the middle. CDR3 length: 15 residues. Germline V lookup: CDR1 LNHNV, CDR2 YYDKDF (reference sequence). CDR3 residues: CATSRDQGLTYEQYF. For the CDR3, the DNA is TGTGCCACCAGCAGAGATCAGGGGCTCACCTACGAGCAGTACTTC.

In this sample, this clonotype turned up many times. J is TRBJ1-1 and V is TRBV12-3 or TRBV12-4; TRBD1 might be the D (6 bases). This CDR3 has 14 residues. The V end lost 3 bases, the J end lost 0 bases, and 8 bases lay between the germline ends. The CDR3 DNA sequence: TGTGCCAGCAGTTTGACAGGAGTGAACACTGAAGCTTTCTTT. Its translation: CASSLTGVNTEAFF.

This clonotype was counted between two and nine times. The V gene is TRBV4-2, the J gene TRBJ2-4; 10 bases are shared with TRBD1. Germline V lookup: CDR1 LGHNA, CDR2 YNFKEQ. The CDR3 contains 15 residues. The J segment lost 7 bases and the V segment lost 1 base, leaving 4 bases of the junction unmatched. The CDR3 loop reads CASSQVGQGLNIQYF. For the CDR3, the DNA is TGTGCCAGCAGCCAAGTGGGACAGGGGCTTAACATTCAGTACTTC.

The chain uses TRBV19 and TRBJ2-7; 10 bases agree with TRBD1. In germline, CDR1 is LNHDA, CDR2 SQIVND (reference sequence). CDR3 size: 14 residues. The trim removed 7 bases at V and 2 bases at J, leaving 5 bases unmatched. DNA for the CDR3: TGTGCCAGTACTGCGGGACAGGGGCCCTACGAGCAGTACTTC. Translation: CASTAGQGPYEQYF.

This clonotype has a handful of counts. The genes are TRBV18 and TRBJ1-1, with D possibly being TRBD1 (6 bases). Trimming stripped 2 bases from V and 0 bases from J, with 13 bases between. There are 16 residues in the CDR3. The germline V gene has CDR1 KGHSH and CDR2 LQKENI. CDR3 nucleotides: TGTGCCAGCTCACCATACGGAGGGGGAGTGAACACTGAAGCTTTCTTT. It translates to CASSPYGGGVNTEAFF.

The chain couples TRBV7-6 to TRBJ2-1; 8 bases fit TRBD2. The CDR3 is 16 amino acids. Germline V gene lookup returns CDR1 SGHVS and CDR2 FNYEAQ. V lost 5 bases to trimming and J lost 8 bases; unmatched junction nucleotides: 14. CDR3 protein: CASSPVAGTSVHEQFF. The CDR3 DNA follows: TGTGCCAGCAGCCCGGTAGCGGGGACCAGTGTCCATGAGCAGTTCTTC.

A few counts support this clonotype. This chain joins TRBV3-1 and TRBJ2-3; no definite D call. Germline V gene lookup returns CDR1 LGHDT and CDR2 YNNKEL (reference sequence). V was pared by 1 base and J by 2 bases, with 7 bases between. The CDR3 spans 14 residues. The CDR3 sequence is CASSQASDTDTQYF. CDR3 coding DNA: TGTGCCAGCAGCCAAGCCTCGGACACAGATACGCAGTATTTT.